A selection of T cell receptor beta chains follows, all from one sample in a study of blood T cell repertoires in COVID-19. Libraries were prepared by immunoSEQ multiplex PCR; TCRdb keeps only in-frame clonotypes and omits some of them. The sample includes about 240,000 clones, 65% to 90% of them seen just once. The material sequenced was peripheral blood. All receptors derive from a woman between 65 and 79 years old with acute or convalescent COVID-19. Both conserved end residues are part of each CDR3. Each record gives: V gene, D gene, clone size, J gene, CDR3 length, CDR3 protein, CDR3 DNA. A D gene is named only where the DNA matches it firmly. Expanded clones get a size class; other rows say once, few or many, or leave the size out.

TRBV5-5	TRBD1	.	TRBJ1-2	16	CASSWDSKIHNYGYTF	TGTGCCAGCAGCTGGGACAGCAAAATACATAACTATGGCTACACCTTC
TRBV29-1	TRBD1	.	TRBJ2-7	14	CSVGPVTGNYEQYF	TGCAGCGTTGGCCCGGTGACAGGGAACTACGAGCAGTACTTC
TRBV6-5	TRBD1	.	TRBJ1-6	14	CASRVGQMNSPLHF	TGTGCCAGCAGAGTGGGACAGATGAATTCACCCCTCCACTTT
TRBV28	TRBD1	.	TRBJ1-5	14	CATTRDRINQPQHF	TGTGCCACCACCCGGGACAGAATTAATCAGCCCCAGCATTTT
TRBV5-1	TRBD1	.	TRBJ2-5	13	CASRTGGRETQYF	TGCGCCAGCAGGACAGGGGGAAGGGAGACCCAGTACTTC
TRBV5-1	.	few	TRBJ1-1	13	CASSFGTLTEAFF	TGCGCCAGCAGCTTCGGGACACTCACTGAAGCTTTCTTT
TRBV18	.	.	TRBJ1-1	15	CASSPPSGRGTEAFF	TGTGCCAGCTCACCACCGTCGGGTAGAGGCACTGAAGCTTTCTTT
TRBV7-9	TRBD1	.	TRBJ1-2	14	CASSLGQSPYGYTF	TGTGCCAGCAGCTTGGGACAGAGTCCCTATGGCTACACCTTC
TRBV7-2	TRBD1	.	TRBJ1-5	16	CASSTNRGGGNQPQHF	TGTGCCAGCAGCACAAACAGGGGGGGCGGCAATCAGCCCCAGCATTTT
TRBV14	TRBD1	.	TRBJ1-1	16	CASSQDRGTLNTEAFF	TGTGCCAGCAGCCAAGACAGGGGGACATTGAACACTGAAGCTTTCTTT
TRBV4-3	.	.	TRBJ2-7	21	CASSQDSRRIPPAGTYYEQYF	TGCGCCAGCAGCCAAGATAGTCGTCGGATCCCCCCGGCAGGTACTTACTACGAGCAGTACTTC
TRBV5-4	TRBD1	.	TRBJ1-6	17	CASSSPTGQGTRSPLHF	TGTGCCAGCAGCTCCCCTACTGGACAGGGAACGAGGTCACCCCTCCACTTT
TRBV4-2	TRBD1	once	TRBJ1-4	16	CASSQDVAGGGEKLFF	TGTGCCAGCAGCCAAGATGTCGCAGGGGGAGGAGAAAAACTGTTTTTT
TRBV4-3	.	.	TRBJ1-4	17	CASSQDRQRGYNEKLFF	TGCGCCAGCAGCCAAGACCGTCAGCGGGGCTATAATGAAAAACTGTTTTTT
TRBV19	.	few	TRBJ1-4	14	CASRQQVSNEKLFF	TGTGCCAGTCGACAGCAGGTATCTAATGAAAAACTGTTTTTT
TRBV9	.	.	TRBJ1-1	15	CASSVRPTRETEAFF	TGTGCCAGCAGCGTCCGCCCAACGCGGGAAACTGAAGCTTTCTTT
TRBV18	.	.	TRBJ1-1	13	CASSQTGLAEAFF	TGTGCCAGCTCACAAACGGGACTGGCAGAAGCTTTCTTT
TRBV18	.	.	TRBJ1-1	16	CASSPRQDPRGTEAFF	TGTGCCAGCTCACCACGACAGGACCCGAGGGGCACTGAAGCTTTCTTT
TRBV5-1	.	.	TRBJ2-5	15	CASSLGQIRQETQYF	TGCGCCAGCAGCTTGGGACAAATCCGACAAGAGACCCAGTACTTC
TRBV5-1	.	.	TRBJ1-1	11	CASGRGSEAFF	TGCGCCAGCGGAAGGGGATCTGAAGCTTTCTTT
TRBV3-1/TRBV3-2	TRBD2	.	TRBJ2-1	19	CASSQEDCMASGGSNEQFF	TGTGCCAGCAGCCAAGAAGATTGTATGGCTAGCGGGGGTTCCAATGAGCAGTTCTTC
TRBV5-1	.	.	TRBJ1-2	15	CASSLESVQGYGYTF	TGCGCCAGCAGCTTGGAGTCCGTTCAGGGCTATGGCTACACCTTC
TRBV18	TRBD2	.	TRBJ2-3	15	CASSPGTSGSDTQYF	TGTGCCAGCTCACCAGGGACTAGCGGATCAGATACGCAGTATTTT
TRBV29-1	.	.	TRBJ1-2	13	CSVLGAGYYGYTF	TGCAGCGTCTTGGGAGCTGGATACTATGGCTACACCTTC
TRBV7-2	TRBD1	.	TRBJ1-5	17	CASSLAPLDRVAQPQHF	TGTGCCAGCAGCTTAGCTCCCCTCGACAGGGTGGCTCAGCCCCAGCATTTT
TRBV6-4	TRBD1	.	TRBJ1-1	14	CASRGTGGNTEAFF	TGTGCCAGCAGAGGGACAGGAGGGAACACTGAAGCTTTCTTT
TRBV28	TRBD2	.	TRBJ2-3	13	CASKRGGLDTQYF	TGTGCCAGCAAGCGGGGGGGCCTCGATACGCAGTATTTT
TRBV18	.	.	TRBJ2-1	16	CASSPPRRDLVHEQFF	TGTGCCAGCTCACCACCTCGGAGGGACCTGGTCCATGAGCAGTTCTTC
TRBV20-1	TRBD1	.	TRBJ1-4	15	CSASRGPATNEKLFF	TGCAGTGCTAGTAGGGGGCCCGCAACTAATGAAAAACTGTTTTTT
TRBV5-8	TRBD1	.	TRBJ1-2	14	CASSLTTGHYGYTF	TGTGCCAGCAGCTTGACGACAGGGCACTATGGCTACACCTTC
TRBV2	.	.	TRBJ1-2	11	CASRVQIGYTF	TGTGCCAGCAGAGTACAGATTGGCTACACCTTC
TRBV11-2	TRBD2	few	TRBJ2-5	13	CASSLEPSGAQYF	TGTGCCAGCAGCTTAGAACCAAGCGGGGCCCAGTACTTC
TRBV19	.	.	TRBJ2-5	14	CASSIVLASETQYF	TGTGCCAGTAGTATAGTACTAGCTTCGGAGACCCAGTACTTC
TRBV7-2	.	.	TRBJ1-2	14	CASSLVGGNYGYTF	TGTGCCAGCAGCTTAGTGGGGGGGAACTATGGCTACACCTTC
TRBV4-3	.	.	TRBJ1-1	14	CASSQDIGRTEAFF	TGCGCCAGCAGCCAAGATATCGGGAGGACTGAAGCTTTCTTT
TRBV4-3	.	.	TRBJ1-2	14	CASSQTVGGYGYTF	TGCGCCAGCAGCCAGACAGTGGGAGGCTATGGCTACACCTTC
TRBV9	TRBD1	.	TRBJ2-3	15	CASSFRQGRTDTQYF	TGTGCCAGCAGCTTCCGACAGGGAAGGACAGATACGCAGTATTTT
TRBV28	.	.	TRBJ2-7	14	CASRPGGGAYEQYF	TGTGCCAGCAGACCGGGGGGCGGCGCCTACGAGCAGTACTTC
TRBV5-6	.	.	TRBJ2-1	16	CASSRSTGEPNNEQFF	TGTGCCAGCAGCAGATCGACCGGGGAGCCGAACAATGAGCAGTTCTTC
TRBV27	.	few	TRBJ1-2	13	CASSHPGSYGYTF	TGTGCCAGCAGTCATCCGGGATCTTATGGCTACACCTTC
TRBV2	.	.	TRBJ1-1	14	CASTAGGIVTEAFF	TGTGCCAGCACCGCCGGGGGGATAGTCACTGAAGCTTTCTTT
TRBV18	.	.	TRBJ1-2	11	CASSRGYGYTF	TGTGCCAGCTCACGCGGATATGGCTACACCTTC
TRBV5-1	TRBD2	.	TRBJ2-7	14	CASSFSGDSYEQYF	TGCGCCAGCAGCTTTAGCGGGGACTCCTACGAGCAGTACTTC
TRBV9	.	few	TRBJ1-5	14	CASSVVGGLQPQHF	TGTGCCAGCAGCGTAGTCGGGGGATTGCAGCCCCAGCATTTT
TRBV7-9	.	.	TRBJ1-1	13	CASSLAGATEAFF	TGTGCCAGCAGCTTAGCTGGGGCCACTGAAGCTTTCTTT
TRBV7-2	TRBD1	.	TRBJ1-2	13	CASSTRTGYGYTF	TGTGCCAGCAGCACCCGGACAGGGTATGGCTACACCTTC